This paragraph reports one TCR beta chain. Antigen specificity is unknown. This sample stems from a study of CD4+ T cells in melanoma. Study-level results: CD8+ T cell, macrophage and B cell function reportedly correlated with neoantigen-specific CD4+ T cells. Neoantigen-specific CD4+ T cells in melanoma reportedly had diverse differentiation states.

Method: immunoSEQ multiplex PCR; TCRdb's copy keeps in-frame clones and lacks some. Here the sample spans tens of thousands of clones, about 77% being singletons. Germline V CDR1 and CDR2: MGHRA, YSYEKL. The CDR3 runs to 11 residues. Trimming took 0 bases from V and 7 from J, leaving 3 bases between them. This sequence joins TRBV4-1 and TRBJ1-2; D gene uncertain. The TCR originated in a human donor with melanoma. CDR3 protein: CASSQDGGYTF. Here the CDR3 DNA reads TGCGCCAGCAGCCAAGATGGTGGCTACACCTTC.